This T cell receptor (beta chain) was identified in a study of radiotherapy plus CTLA-4 blockade in lung cancer. Study-level findings and limits: Subsequent to radiotherapy plus ipilimumab, tumor-derived TCR clones underwent expansion in blood.

Worth noting for this clone: Antigen specificity is unknown.

Here immunoSEQ multiplex PCR was the method, and the copy in TCRdb shows in-frame clones only, minus some. The table includes about 49,000 clones, 65% to 85% detected once. The receptor was derived from a human donor with non-small cell lung cancer who had stable disease on radiotherapy plus ipilimumab. The input for sequencing was peripheral blood, taken from a patient treated with radiotherapy plus ipilimumab.

CDR3 sequence (DNA): TGTGCCAGCAAGCTACAGGGAGCCATGAACACTGAAGCTTTCTTT. As protein: CASKLQGAMNTEAFF. The rearrangement uses TRBV27 and TRBJ1-1, with D perhaps matching TRBD1 (6 bases). Looked up from germline, CDR1 is MNHEY and CDR2 is SMNVEV (reference sequence). The V and J ends lost 7 bases and 0 bases respectively, with 15 bases between them. This CDR3 spans 15 amino acids.